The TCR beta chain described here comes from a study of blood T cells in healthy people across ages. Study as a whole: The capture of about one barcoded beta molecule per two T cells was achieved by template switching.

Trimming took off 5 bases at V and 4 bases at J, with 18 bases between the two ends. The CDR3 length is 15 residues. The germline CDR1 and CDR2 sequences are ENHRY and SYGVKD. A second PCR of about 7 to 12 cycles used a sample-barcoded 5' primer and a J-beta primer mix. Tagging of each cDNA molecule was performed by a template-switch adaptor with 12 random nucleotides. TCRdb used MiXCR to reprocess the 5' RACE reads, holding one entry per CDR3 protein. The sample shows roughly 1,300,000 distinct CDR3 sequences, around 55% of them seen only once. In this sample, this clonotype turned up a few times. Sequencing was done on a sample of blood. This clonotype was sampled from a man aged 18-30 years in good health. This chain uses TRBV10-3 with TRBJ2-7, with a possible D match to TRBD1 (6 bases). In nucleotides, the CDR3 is TGTGCCATCAGTTCACCAGGGACAAGCGTTTACGAGCAGTACTTC. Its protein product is CAISSPGTSVYEQYF.